This T cell receptor (beta chain) was sequenced for a study of cytotoxic CD8 clonotypes in ibrutinib-treated CLL. Regarding the study as a whole: Shared public clonotypes were rare, and on treatment they either got smaller or stayed the same. T-cell clonality at baseline went above that of age-matched healthy donors and rose and fell with circulating CD8+ T-cell counts. Sustained-remission patients were sampled at different times than progressing patients were.

V shed 5 bases and J shed 2 bases, with 14 bases lying between them. Germline-derived CDR1 and CDR2 are SGHTA and FQGTGA. The CDR3 has 15 residues. Profiling relied on immunoSEQ multiplex PCR, and the TCRdb table lists in-frame clones only, not all of them. The sample has a few hundred thousand clones; roughly 70% are singletons. Points on this clone: Its specificity is unknown.

This material consisted of PBMCs, taken after 24 months of ibrutinib treatment. The chain carries TRBV7-3 and TRBJ2-3; a weak D match, TRBD1 (6 bases). The sequence was obtained from a human donor with chronic lymphocytic leukemia. CDR3 residues: CASSAGTHPTDTQYF. The CDR3 coding sequence is TGTGCCAGCAGCGCCGGGACACACCCCACAGATACGCAGTATTTT.